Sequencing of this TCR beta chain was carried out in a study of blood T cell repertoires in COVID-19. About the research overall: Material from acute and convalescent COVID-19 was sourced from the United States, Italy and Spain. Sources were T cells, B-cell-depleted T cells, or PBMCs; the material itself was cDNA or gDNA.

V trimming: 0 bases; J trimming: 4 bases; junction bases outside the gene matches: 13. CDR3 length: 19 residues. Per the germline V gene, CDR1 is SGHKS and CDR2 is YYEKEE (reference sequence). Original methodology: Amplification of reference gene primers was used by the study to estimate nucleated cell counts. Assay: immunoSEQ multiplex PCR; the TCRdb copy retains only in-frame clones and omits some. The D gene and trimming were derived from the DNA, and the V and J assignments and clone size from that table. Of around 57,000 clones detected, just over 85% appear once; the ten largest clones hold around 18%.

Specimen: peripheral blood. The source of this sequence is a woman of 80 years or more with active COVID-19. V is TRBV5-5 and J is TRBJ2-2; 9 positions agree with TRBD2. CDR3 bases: TGTGCCAGCAGCTTGGAAAGGAGAATAGCGGGGGCGAGCACCGGGGAGCTGTTTTTT. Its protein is CASSLERRIAGASTGELFF.